Listed below are T cell receptor beta chains from one sample, sequenced in a study of CD8 T cells in ankylosing spondylitis. TCRdb analysed the 5' RACE reads with MiXCR anew, one entry per CDR3 protein. The sample includes 150,000 or so distinct CDR3 sequences, around 10% of them seen just once. The sequencing sample was made of blood, either unsorted or a sorted T cell fraction (not recorded which). Every receptor here comes from a male donor with ankylosing spondylitis or in good health (not recorded which). Each CDR3 is given with its conserved first and last residue. Each record gives: CDR3 DNA, CDR3 protein, D gene, clone size, V gene, J gene. D genes are given only for firm matches. Part of the rows lack a size; the others show once, few, many or a class for expanded clones.

cdr3_nt: TGTGCCAGCAGCAGCCAACCGGGGGGGGCGAACACTGAAGCTTTCTTT
cdr3_aa: CASSSQPGGANTEAFF
d_call: NA
clone_size: NA
v_call: TRBV7-9
j_call: TRBJ1-1

cdr3_nt: TGCGCCAGCAGTGTTCCTAGAACAGATACGCAGTATTTT
cdr3_aa: CASSVPRTDTQYF
d_call: NA
clone_size: medium-sized
v_call: TRBV10-1
j_call: TRBJ2-3

cdr3_nt: TGTGCCAGCAGTTTTGCCCCCCTTCTAGGGCAGTTCTTC
cdr3_aa: CASSFAPLLGQFF
d_call: NA
clone_size: many
v_call: TRBV28
j_call: TRBJ2-1

cdr3_nt: TGTGCCAGCAGCTACGTAATACCGGGACGGAATAACTATGGCTACACCTTC
cdr3_aa: CASSYVIPGRNNYGYTF
d_call: NA
clone_size: many
v_call: TRBV5-8
j_call: TRBJ1-2

cdr3_nt: TGTGCCAGCAGTTTAGTAGCGGGAGCGATGAAGCAGTTCTTC
cdr3_aa: CASSLVAGAMKQFF
d_call: TRBD2
clone_size: many
v_call: TRBV27
j_call: TRBJ2-1

cdr3_nt: TGCAGTGCTCCTCGCTCTGCGAGCTCCTACAATGAGCAGTTCTTC
cdr3_aa: CSAPRSASSYNEQFF
d_call: NA
clone_size: many
v_call: TRBV20-1
j_call: TRBJ2-1

cdr3_nt: TGCGCCAGCAGCTTGGCCGCTGGCGCCAGCAGCTTGGAGACCTATGGCTACACCTTC
cdr3_aa: CASSLAAGASSLETYGYTF
d_call: NA
clone_size: many
v_call: TRBV5-1
j_call: TRBJ1-2

cdr3_nt: TGCGCCAGCAGCTTGGAGGCAGGGGTCGGCTACACCTTC
cdr3_aa: CASSLEAGVGYTF
d_call: NA
clone_size: many
v_call: TRBV5-1
j_call: TRBJ1-2

cdr3_nt: TGTGCCAGCAGTTTAGCGGTAGGGGGAGATACGCAGTATTTT
cdr3_aa: CASSLAVGGDTQYF
d_call: NA
clone_size: NA
v_call: TRBV12-3/TRBV12-4
j_call: TRBJ2-3

cdr3_nt: TGCGCCAGCAGCTTGGCCATTGGAAACACCGGGGAGCTGTTTTTT
cdr3_aa: CASSLAIGNTGELFF
d_call: NA
clone_size: many
v_call: TRBV5-1
j_call: TRBJ2-2

cdr3_nt: TGCGCCAGCAGATTTACCGGGACAGGGCGACCTAACACTGAAGCTTTCTTT
cdr3_aa: CASRFTGTGRPNTEAFF
d_call: TRBD1
clone_size: many
v_call: TRBV5-1
j_call: TRBJ1-1

cdr3_nt: TGTGCCAGCAGTCCAGGATCCGCGGAGCTGTTTTTT
cdr3_aa: CASSPGSAELFF
d_call: NA
clone_size: NA
v_call: TRBV28
j_call: TRBJ2-2

cdr3_nt: TGCGCCAGCAGGTTGGTTAGCGGGAGCTACAATGAGCAGTTCTTC
cdr3_aa: CASRLVSGSYNEQFF
d_call: TRBD2
clone_size: many
v_call: TRBV5-1
j_call: TRBJ2-1

cdr3_nt: TGTGCCAGTCTTTACGAGCAGTACTTC
cdr3_aa: CASLYEQYF
d_call: NA
clone_size: few
v_call: TRBV19
j_call: TRBJ2-7

cdr3_nt: TGTGCCAGCATAGTTCCGGGACTACCCTACAATGAGCAGTTCTTC
cdr3_aa: CASIVPGLPYNEQFF
d_call: TRBD2
clone_size: many
v_call: TRBV12-3/TRBV12-4
j_call: TRBJ2-1

cdr3_nt: TGTGCCAGCAGTGAGGGGACGGTCACAGATACGCAGTATTTT
cdr3_aa: CASSEGTVTDTQYF
d_call: NA
clone_size: few
v_call: TRBV2
j_call: TRBJ2-3

cdr3_nt: TGTGCCAGCAGCTTGGGCGGGGAGTACAATGAGCAGTTCTTC
cdr3_aa: CASSLGGEYNEQFF
d_call: NA
clone_size: many
v_call: TRBV7-6
j_call: TRBJ2-1

cdr3_nt: TGTGCCAGCAGCCAGGGTATCTCGACTAATGAAAAACTGTTTTTT
cdr3_aa: CASSQGISTNEKLFF
d_call: NA
clone_size: once
v_call: TRBV12-3/TRBV12-4
j_call: TRBJ1-4

cdr3_nt: TGTGCCAGCAGTTTTGCCGGGCCCAACACTGAAGCTTTCTTT
cdr3_aa: CASSFAGPNTEAFF
d_call: NA
clone_size: many
v_call: TRBV6-5
j_call: TRBJ1-1

cdr3_nt: TGTGCCAGTAGTAGAAGGGACAACTCCTACGAGCAGTACTTC
cdr3_aa: CASSRRDNSYEQYF
d_call: NA
clone_size: many
v_call: TRBV19
j_call: TRBJ2-7

cdr3_nt: TGTGCCATCAGTGAGTCGCCTAGCGGGGGGGCGATCTACGAGCAGTACTTC
cdr3_aa: CAISESPSGGAIYEQYF
d_call: TRBD2
clone_size: many
v_call: TRBV10-3
j_call: TRBJ2-7

cdr3_nt: TGTGCCAGCACAAAGCGCGGAAACTATGGCTACACCTTC
cdr3_aa: CASTKRGNYGYTF
d_call: NA
clone_size: few
v_call: TRBV5-6
j_call: TRBJ1-2

cdr3_nt: TGTGCCTGGAGTGCCGGGACGGCCAATCAGCCCCAGCATTTT
cdr3_aa: CAWSAGTANQPQHF
d_call: NA
clone_size: many
v_call: TRBV30
j_call: TRBJ1-5

cdr3_nt: TGCGCCAGCAGCTTGGTAGGGGATACGCAGTATTTT
cdr3_aa: CASSLVGDTQYF
d_call: NA
clone_size: many
v_call: TRBV5-1
j_call: TRBJ2-3

cdr3_nt: TGTGCCAGCAGTTTGCGGCAGGGAGGGTCACCCCTCCACTTT
cdr3_aa: CASSLRQGGSPLHF
d_call: NA
clone_size: many
v_call: TRBV28
j_call: TRBJ1-6

cdr3_nt: TGCAGTGCTAGAGATCCCCTCGTACTAGCGCACCGCACAGATACGCAGTATTTT
cdr3_aa: CSARDPLVLAHRTDTQYF
d_call: TRBD2
clone_size: many
v_call: TRBV20-1
j_call: TRBJ2-3